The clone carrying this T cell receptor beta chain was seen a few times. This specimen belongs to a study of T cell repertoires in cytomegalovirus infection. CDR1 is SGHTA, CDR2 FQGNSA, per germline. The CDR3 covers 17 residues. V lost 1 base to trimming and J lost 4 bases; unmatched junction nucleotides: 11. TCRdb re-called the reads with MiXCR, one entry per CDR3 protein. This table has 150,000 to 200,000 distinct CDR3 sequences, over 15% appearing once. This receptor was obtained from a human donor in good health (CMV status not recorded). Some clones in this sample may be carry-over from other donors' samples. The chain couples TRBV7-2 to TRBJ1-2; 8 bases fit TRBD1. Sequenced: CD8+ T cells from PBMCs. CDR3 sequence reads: CASSLVPSAGGRYGYTF. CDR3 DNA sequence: TGTGCCAGCAGCTTAGTGCCCAGCGCAGGGGGCCGCTATGGCTACACCTTC.